The rows below give T cell receptor beta chains drawn from one sample of a study of graft-versus-host responses after intestinal transplantation. Generated by immunoSEQ multiplex PCR, the TCRdb table keeps only in-frame clones and is missing some. The profile shows around 88,000 clones, roughly four fifths of them singletons. No antigen is known for these receptors. Sequenced material: unstimulated CD8+ T cells sorted from spleen or lymph node cells, taken before intestinal transplant. These receptors were obtained from a human donor who received an intestinal transplant. The CDR3 runs from the conserved cysteine through the conserved F or W. The order of the fields is V gene, clone size, J gene, D gene, CDR3 protein, CDR3 DNA. D genes are given only for firm matches. The listing skips clone size in some rows; elsewhere it reads once, few, many or a size class.

V gene: TRBV5-4
clone size: -
J gene: TRBJ2-7
D gene: -
CDR3 protein: CASSPEGWYEQYF
CDR3 DNA: TGTGCCAGCAGCCCAGAGGGATGGTACGAGCAGTACTTC

V gene: TRBV11-3
clone size: -
J gene: TRBJ2-1
D gene: -
CDR3 protein: CASSLGEVAHNEQFF
CDR3 DNA: TGTGCCAGCAGCTTAGGCGAGGTAGCCCACAATGAGCAGTTCTTC

V gene: TRBV2
clone size: -
J gene: TRBJ2-5
D gene: -
CDR3 protein: CASSECWYQETQYF
CDR3 DNA: TGTGCCAGCAGTGAATGCTGGTACCAAGAGACCCAGTACTTC

V gene: TRBV7-2
clone size: -
J gene: TRBJ1-2
D gene: -
CDR3 protein: CASSPPIRSGYTF
CDR3 DNA: TGTGCCAGCAGCCCTCCTATTAGGAGTGGCTACACCTTC

V gene: TRBV5-5
clone size: -
J gene: TRBJ1-4
D gene: -
CDR3 protein: CASSLEGGLHEKLFF
CDR3 DNA: TGTGCCAGCAGCTTGGAGGGGGGCTTACATGAAAAACTGTTTTTT

V gene: TRBV11-2
clone size: -
J gene: TRBJ2-1
D gene: -
CDR3 protein: CASSFRPGGSYNEQFF
CDR3 DNA: TGTGCCAGCAGCTTCAGGCCAGGAGGTTCCTACAATGAGCAGTTCTTC

V gene: TRBV19
clone size: once
J gene: TRBJ2-1
D gene: -
CDR3 protein: CASSKAVNEQFF
CDR3 DNA: TGTGCCAGTAGTAAAGCCGTGAATGAGCAGTTCTTC

V gene: TRBV9
clone size: -
J gene: TRBJ1-6
D gene: -
CDR3 protein: CASSGSSYNSPLHF
CDR3 DNA: TGTGCCAGCAGCGGGAGCTCCTATAATTCACCCCTCCACTTT

V gene: TRBV6-5
clone size: -
J gene: TRBJ2-7
D gene: -
CDR3 protein: CASSYVGTVYEQYF
CDR3 DNA: TGTGCCAGCAGTTACGTGGGAACGGTCTACGAGCAGTACTTC

V gene: TRBV2
clone size: few
J gene: TRBJ2-7
D gene: TRBD1
CDR3 protein: CASSRDRGLYEQYF
CDR3 DNA: TGTGCCAGCAGCAGGGACAGGGGGCTGTACGAGCAGTACTTC

V gene: TRBV10-2
clone size: -
J gene: TRBJ1-1
D gene: -
CDR3 protein: CASSDGREAFF
CDR3 DNA: TGCGCCAGCAGTGATGGGCGTGAAGCTTTCTTT

V gene: TRBV7-4
clone size: -
J gene: TRBJ1-5
D gene: -
CDR3 protein: CASSFRDAKDLNQPQHF
CDR3 DNA: TGTGCCAGCAGCTTTCGGGACGCGAAGGACCTTAATCAGCCCCAGCATTTT

V gene: TRBV2
clone size: -
J gene: TRBJ2-6
D gene: TRBD1
CDR3 protein: CANRGSGANVLTF
CDR3 DNA: TGTGCCAACAGGGGCTCTGGGGCCAACGTCCTGACTTTC

V gene: TRBV5-1
clone size: -
J gene: TRBJ1-2
D gene: -
CDR3 protein: CASSLIFLGYTF
CDR3 DNA: TGCGCCAGCAGCTTGATTTTTCTCGGCTACACCTTC

V gene: TRBV10-1
clone size: -
J gene: TRBJ2-3
D gene: TRBD1
CDR3 protein: CASSESGTGMGDTQYF
CDR3 DNA: TGCGCCAGCAGTGAGTCGGGGACAGGAATGGGAGATACGCAGTATTTT

V gene: TRBV9
clone size: -
J gene: TRBJ2-4
D gene: TRBD2
CDR3 protein: CASSVGTSGVNIQYF
CDR3 DNA: TGTGCCAGCAGCGTAGGGACTAGCGGGGTAAACATTCAGTACTTC

V gene: TRBV4-2
clone size: -
J gene: TRBJ2-3
D gene: TRBD2
CDR3 protein: CASSQGNSGSGTDTQYF
CDR3 DNA: TGTGCCAGCAGCCAAGGCAATAGCGGGAGTGGGACAGATACGCAGTATTTT

V gene: TRBV10-1
clone size: -
J gene: TRBJ2-1
D gene: TRBD2
CDR3 protein: CASSDAGVANEQFF
CDR3 DNA: TGCGCCAGCAGTGATGCGGGAGTGGCCAATGAGCAGTTCTTC

V gene: TRBV28
clone size: -
J gene: TRBJ2-7
D gene: TRBD1
CDR3 protein: CASSLTRTGYEQYF
CDR3 DNA: TGTGCCAGCAGTTTAACTCGGACAGGTTACGAGCAGTACTTC

V gene: TRBV25-1
clone size: -
J gene: TRBJ2-7
D gene: -
CDR3 protein: CASSEQGTYEQYF
CDR3 DNA: TGTGCCAGCAGTGAGCAGGGAACCTACGAGCAGTACTTC

V gene: TRBV6-1
clone size: -
J gene: TRBJ1-2
D gene: -
CDR3 protein: CASRVWDIGYTF
CDR3 DNA: TGTGCCAGCAGAGTGTGGGATATAGGCTACACCTTC

V gene: TRBV7-3
clone size: few
J gene: TRBJ2-6
D gene: -
CDR3 protein: CASRGLGANVLTF
CDR3 DNA: TGTGCCAGCAGGGGCCTCGGGGCCAACGTCCTGACTTTC

V gene: TRBV6-1
clone size: -
J gene: TRBJ2-7
D gene: TRBD2
CDR3 protein: CASSEARGAPYEQYF
CDR3 DNA: TGTGCCAGCAGTGAAGCGCGGGGGGCCCCATACGAGCAGTACTTC

V gene: TRBV10-3
clone size: -
J gene: TRBJ2-7
D gene: -
CDR3 protein: CAISESVGRWTYEQYF
CDR3 DNA: TGTGCCATCAGTGAGTCTGTGGGGAGATGGACCTACGAGCAGTACTTC

V gene: TRBV2
clone size: -
J gene: TRBJ2-7
D gene: -
CDR3 protein: CASSEAQGGLGYEQYF
CDR3 DNA: TGTGCCAGCAGTGAAGCGCAAGGGGGACTCGGCTACGAGCAGTACTTC

V gene: TRBV4-1
clone size: -
J gene: TRBJ2-5
D gene: TRBD2
CDR3 protein: CASSAGGLAGGPSYQETQYF
CDR3 DNA: TGCGCCAGCAGCGCAGGAGGACTAGCGGGAGGGCCCTCGTACCAAGAGACCCAGTACTTC

V gene: TRBV11-2
clone size: -
J gene: TRBJ2-7
D gene: -
CDR3 protein: CASSSDSSYEQYF
CDR3 DNA: TGTGCCAGCAGCTCCGACAGCTCCTACGAGCAGTACTTC

V gene: TRBV6-4
clone size: -
J gene: TRBJ2-1
D gene: -
CDR3 protein: CASSDSRDLAEGAYNEQFF
CDR3 DNA: TGTGCCAGCAGTGACTCGAGGGATCTAGCGGAGGGGGCTTACAATGAGCAGTTCTTC

V gene: TRBV15
clone size: -
J gene: TRBJ2-1
D gene: TRBD2
CDR3 protein: CATSRDEREPFNEQFF
CDR3 DNA: TGTGCCACCAGCAGAGATGAGCGGGAGCCGTTCAATGAGCAGTTCTTC

V gene: TRBV5-1
clone size: -
J gene: TRBJ2-1
D gene: TRBD1
CDR3 protein: CASSSTGMDEQFF
CDR3 DNA: TGCGCCAGCAGCTCGACAGGGATGGATGAGCAGTTCTTC

V gene: TRBV6-5
clone size: once
J gene: TRBJ2-4
D gene: TRBD2
CDR3 protein: CASSYSGLAAKNIQYF
CDR3 DNA: TGTGCCAGCAGTTACTCGGGACTAGCGGCCAAAAACATTCAGTACTTC

V gene: TRBV7-6
clone size: -
J gene: TRBJ2-1
D gene: TRBD2
CDR3 protein: CASSLGGRQQFF
CDR3 DNA: TGTGCCAGCAGCTTAGGCGGGAGGCAGCAGTTCTTC

V gene: TRBV5-1
clone size: -
J gene: TRBJ2-1
D gene: -
CDR3 protein: CASSLTPPYNEQFF
CDR3 DNA: TGCGCCAGCAGTTTGACTCCTCCCTACAATGAGCAGTTCTTC

V gene: TRBV4-1
clone size: -
J gene: TRBJ2-1
D gene: -
CDR3 protein: CASSHEGGFEQFF
CDR3 DNA: TGCGCCAGCAGCCATGAAGGGGGGTTTGAGCAGTTCTTC

V gene: TRBV5-5
clone size: -
J gene: TRBJ2-3
D gene: -
CDR3 protein: CASSTGDGTDTQYF
CDR3 DNA: TGTGCCAGCAGCACTGGGGACGGCACAGATACGCAGTATTTT

V gene: TRBV5-1
clone size: once
J gene: TRBJ1-2
D gene: -
CDR3 protein: CASSLKYRVVGYTF
CDR3 DNA: TGCGCCAGCAGCTTAAAGTACAGGGTAGTTGGCTACACCTTC

V gene: TRBV14
clone size: -
J gene: TRBJ2-3
D gene: -
CDR3 protein: CASSQKNPSTDTQYF
CDR3 DNA: TGTGCCAGCAGCCAGAAAAACCCTAGCACAGATACGCAGTATTTT

V gene: TRBV10-1
clone size: -
J gene: TRBJ2-2
D gene: TRBD1
CDR3 protein: CASSEAPTGGGTGELFF
CDR3 DNA: TGCGCCAGCAGTGAGGCGCCGACAGGGGGCGGCACCGGGGAGCTGTTTTTT

V gene: TRBV6-4
clone size: -
J gene: TRBJ2-1
D gene: TRBD2
CDR3 protein: CASSDSAGGYNEQFF
CDR3 DNA: TGTGCCAGCAGTGACTCGGCGGGGGGCTACAATGAGCAGTTCTTC

V gene: TRBV4-1
clone size: few
J gene: TRBJ2-7
D gene: TRBD1
CDR3 protein: CASSDDRGLYPGEQYF
CDR3 DNA: TGCGCCAGCAGCGACGACAGGGGGCTTTACCCAGGCGAGCAGTACTTC

V gene: TRBV5-6
clone size: -
J gene: TRBJ1-2
D gene: -
CDR3 protein: CASSSGGAYGYTF
CDR3 DNA: TGTGCCAGCAGCTCCGGAGGGGCCTATGGCTACACCTTC

V gene: TRBV28
clone size: -
J gene: TRBJ2-7
D gene: -
CDR3 protein: CASSSPRGYSGYEQYF
CDR3 DNA: TGTGCCAGCAGTTCACCTCGGGGGTATTCCGGGTACGAGCAGTACTTC

V gene: TRBV6-5
clone size: -
J gene: TRBJ2-7
D gene: -
CDR3 protein: CASRQTEFEYEQYF
CDR3 DNA: TGTGCCAGCAGGCAGACAGAATTTGAATACGAGCAGTACTTC

V gene: TRBV5-1
clone size: -
J gene: TRBJ1-2
D gene: TRBD1
CDR3 protein: CASSQDRGAVGHTF
CDR3 DNA: TGCGCCAGCAGCCAGGACAGGGGGGCGGTTGGCCACACCTTC

V gene: TRBV9
clone size: once
J gene: TRBJ2-3
D gene: TRBD2
CDR3 protein: CASSVGLAGPTDTQYF
CDR3 DNA: TGTGCCAGCAGCGTAGGACTAGCGGGACCCACAGATACGCAGTATTTT

V gene: TRBV5-1
clone size: -
J gene: TRBJ2-1
D gene: TRBD1
CDR3 protein: CASSLRTGVTYNEQFF
CDR3 DNA: TGCGCCAGCAGCTTACGGACAGGGGTCACCTACAATGAGCAGTTCTTC